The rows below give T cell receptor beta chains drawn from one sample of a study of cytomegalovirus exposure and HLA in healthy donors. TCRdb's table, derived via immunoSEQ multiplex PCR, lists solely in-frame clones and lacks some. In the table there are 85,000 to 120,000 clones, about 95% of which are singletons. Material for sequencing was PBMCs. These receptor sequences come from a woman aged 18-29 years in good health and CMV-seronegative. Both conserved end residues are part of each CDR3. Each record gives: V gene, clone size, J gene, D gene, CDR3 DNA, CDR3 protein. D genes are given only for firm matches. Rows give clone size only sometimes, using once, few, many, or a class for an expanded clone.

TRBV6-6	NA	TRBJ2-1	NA	TGTGCCAGCAGCCCCCCACAGGTCACAATAAATGAGCAGTTCTTC	CASSPPQVTINEQFF
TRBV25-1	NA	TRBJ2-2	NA	TGTGCCAGCAGTGGACGATCCGGAGGGACCGGGGAGCTGTTTTTT	CASSGRSGGTGELFF
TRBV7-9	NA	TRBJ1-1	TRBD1	TGTGCCAGCAGCACAGGACAGGGCCGAGAAGCTTTCTTT	CASSTGQGREAFF
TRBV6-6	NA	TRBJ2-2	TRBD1	TGTGCCAGCAGCTCGGGACAGGGCCCCGGGGAGCTGTTTTTT	CASSSGQGPGELFF
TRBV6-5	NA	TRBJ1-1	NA	TGTGCCAGCAGTTTCAGGGTGGCCACTGAAGCTTTCTTT	CASSFRVATEAFF
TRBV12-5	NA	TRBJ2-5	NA	TGTGCTAGTGGCCGGGACTTACAAGAGACCCAGTACTTC	CASGRDLQETQYF
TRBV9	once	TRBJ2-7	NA	TGTGCCAGCAGTTTGAGTAGCGGTCCCACCTACGAGCAGTACTTC	CASSLSSGPTYEQYF
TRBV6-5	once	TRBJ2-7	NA	TGTGCCAGCAGTTACAGCAGGGGCGGAGAGCAGTACTTC	CASSYSRGGEQYF
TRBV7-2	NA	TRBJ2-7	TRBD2	TGTGCCAGCAGCGAAGGACTAGCGGACCTCTCCTACGAGCAGTACTTC	CASSEGLADLSYEQYF
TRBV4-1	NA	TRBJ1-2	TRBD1	TGCGCCAGCAGCCAAGACATCCCGGGACAGGGGGTTGGCTACACCTTC	CASSQDIPGQGVGYTF
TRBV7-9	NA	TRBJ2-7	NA	TGTGCCAGCAGCTTATTCCCCAGGCCGGGGGAGCAGTACTTC	CASSLFPRPGEQYF
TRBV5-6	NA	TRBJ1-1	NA	TGTGCCAGCAGCTTCATTTCCGGGGGCACTGAAGCTTTCTTT	CASSFISGGTEAFF
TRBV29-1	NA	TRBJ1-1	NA	TGCAGCGTTGAAGGACAGTTGAACACTGAAGCTTTCTTT	CSVEGQLNTEAFF
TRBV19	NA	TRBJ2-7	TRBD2	TGTGCCAGTAGACAACGGGGGGAGGGCGAGCAGTACTTC	CASRQRGEGEQYF
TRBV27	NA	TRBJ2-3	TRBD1	TGTGCCAGCAGTTTCCTACGGAGAGACAGGGGTGCCCCAGATACGCAGTATTTT	CASSFLRRDRGAPDTQYF
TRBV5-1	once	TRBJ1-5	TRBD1	TGCGCCAGCAGCTTTACAGGGGGTATCAATCAGCCCCAGCATTTT	CASSFTGGINQPQHF